Each of the 8 T cell receptor beta chains below was sequenced from the same sample in a study of blood T cells in healthy people across ages. A second PCR, run for 7 to 11 cycles, used a sample-barcoded 5' primer plus a J-beta primer mix. TCRdb processed the 5' RACE reads anew with MiXCR; each CDR3 protein has one entry. In the table there are some 730,000 distinct CDR3 sequences, 20% to 25% of which are singletons. What was sequenced was blood. These receptors originate from a man in his 70s in good health.

The chain is built from TRBV29-1 and TRBJ1-4; TRBD1 aligns across 8 bases. This CDR3 comprises 13 residues. Germline CDR1 and CDR2: SQVTM and ANQGSEA. Germline trimming cut 3 bases from V and 6 bases from J; bases unmatched to any gene: 3. This CDR3 reads CSVEAGGDEKLFF. The CDR3 bases are TGCAGCGTTGAGGCAGGGGGCGATGAAAAACTGTTTTTT.

This clonotype was picked up many times. The rearrangement uses TRBV20-1 and TRBJ1-1; maybe TRBD1 (6 bases). The V gene lost 0 bases and the J gene lost 4 bases, with 12 bases spanning the gap. Germline V gene lookup returns CDR1 DFQATT and CDR2 SNEGSKA (reference sequence). The CDR3 is 14 residues long. The chain's CDR3 is CSARDQGRFTEAFF. For the CDR3, the DNA is TGCAGTGCTAGAGATCAGGGGCGGTTCACTGAAGCTTTCTTT.

CDR3 region: CAISKRETLNEQFF. CDR3 sequence (DNA): TGTGCCATCAGCAAGCGGGAGACTCTCAATGAGCAGTTCTTC. The rearrangement joins TRBV10-3 to TRBJ2-1; 8 bases match TRBD2. Per the germline V gene, CDR1 is ENHRY and CDR2 is SYGVKD. The J segment lost 6 bases and the V segment lost 6 bases, leaving 7 bases of the junction unmatched. The CDR3 extends over 14 amino acids.

This chain uses TRBV25-1 with TRBJ1-2; D is uncertain. V shed 3 bases and J shed 7 bases, with 15 bases lying between them. The CDR3 is 14 amino acids. CDR1 is MGHDK and CDR2 is SYGVNS in the germline V gene. CDR3 loop: CASSDMGRVAGYTF. In DNA, the CDR3 is TGTGCCAGCAGTGACATGGGGAGGGTCGCTGGCTACACCTTC.

V usage is TRBV11-3 and J usage is TRBJ1-6; 7 nucleotides agree with TRBD1. With V trimmed by 3 bases and J by 5 bases, 4 bases remained unmatched. CDR1 is SGHNT and CDR2 is YENEEA in the germline V gene. The CDR3 length is 15 residues. In DNA form, the CDR3 reads TGTGCCAGCAGCTTGACAGGGCCCCATAATTCACCCCTCCACTTT. As protein: CASSLTGPHNSPLHF.

The CDR3 reads CSVERVGAIDTQYF. The CDR3 region has the DNA TGCAGCGTTGAACGAGTGGGAGCGATAGATACGCAGTATTTT. The J gene is TRBJ2-3, the V gene TRBV29-1; TRBD2 is a possible D gene (5 bases). Looked up from germline, CDR1 is SQVTM and CDR2 is ANQGSEA. The V and J ends lost 2 bases and 5 bases respectively, with 14 bases between them. CDR3 size: 14 residues.

V and J are TRBV9 and TRBJ2-3; 14 bases agree with TRBD2. V was pared by 4 bases and J by 0 bases, with 13 bases of the junction left unmatched. This CDR3 contains 20 residues. Germline values: CDR1 SGDLS, CDR2 YYNGEE. CDR3 bases: TGTGCCAGCAGCACCCGACTAGCGGGGGGGGACAACAATAGCACAGATACGCAGTATTTT. Residues: CASSTRLAGGDNNSTDTQYF.

The J gene is TRBJ2-1, the V gene TRBV5-1; TRBD2 aligns across 9 bases. Germline assignment: CDR1 SGHRS and CDR2 YFSETQ. The trim removed 1 base at V and 10 bases at J, leaving 9 bases unmatched. The CDR3 spans 15 residues. The CDR3 bases are TGCGCCAGCAGCTTGAGTGGCGGGGGGGCGGAGGAGCAGTTCTTC. Translating it yields CASSLSGGGAEEQFF.